This T cell receptor (beta chain) was sequenced in a study of T-cell memory formation after mild COVID-19. General study results and limits: Memory cells collected pre-infection included some clones that later responded, suggesting cross-reactive memory joined.

Comments on this clonotype: Its cognate antigen is unknown.

V was cut by 7 bases and J by 1 base, with 9 bases left in between. Germline V gene lookup returns CDR1 KGHDR and CDR2 SFDVKD. The CDR3 is 13 residues long. 5'RACE with constant-segment primers yielded barcoded, UMI-tagged TCR alpha and TCR beta cDNA libraries. Each CDR3 protein gets one entry after TCRdb re-called the 5' RACE reads with MiXCR. The sample includes some 130,000 distinct CDR3 sequences, around 27% of them seen just once. The sequence was collected from an adult woman who had mild COVID-19 (a few samples of this study predate the infection). Cell type and time point are not known. The specimen sequenced was PBMCs or a T cell subset sorted from them (not recorded which). The chain couples TRBV24-1 to TRBJ1-1; D gene uncertain. The chain's CDR3 is CATRSKGNTEAFF. Written as DNA, the CDR3 is TGTGCCACCAGGAGTAAAGGGAACACTGAAGCTTTCTTT.